This T cell receptor beta chain appears in the sequencing data of a study of regulatory T cells in long-lasting Graves disease. General observations from the study: Whereas new patients shared 900 to 1,000 public clonotypes, persistent patients shared more, at about 2,500.

Indicated time point: newly diagnosed GD, antithyroid drugs for less than 3 months. RNA isolated from PBMCs was used to make the TCR library. Both iRepertoire HTBI primers and Arm-PCR of CDR3 regions were used to build the TCR beta libraries. In TCRdb, the multiplex PCR reads were re-called with MiXCR into one record per CDR3 protein. The sample comprises 200,000 to 250,000 distinct CDR3 sequences, roughly a fifth of which are singletons, and 12% rests with the top ten. Concerning this clonotype: The antigen remains unidentified.

V gave up 2 bases and J gave up 0 bases; unmatched junction bases: 3. Germline-derived CDR1 and CDR2 are DFQATT and SNEGSKA (reference sequence). This CDR3 comprises 14 residues. Separately, the same data were catalogued under a study of T cells in Graves' hyperthyroidism and ophthalmopathy. That investigation notes: Among the patients, aged 18 to 65, hyperthyroidism was newly diagnosed and had lasted under 2 months.

The sequence was obtained from a woman in her thirties with Graves disease. The rearrangement joins TRBV20-1 to TRBJ1-1; TRBD1 matches at 7 bases. Sequenced here: peripheral blood mononuclear cells (PBMCs), sampled at new diagnosis, from a patient treated with antithyroid drugs. CDR3 DNA: TGCAGTGCTAGACCCGGACAGGTGAACACTGAAGCTTTCTTT. It encodes CSARPGQVNTEAFF.